This entry lists 3 T cell receptor beta chains sequenced from one sample in a study of T-cell reconstitution after alpha-beta-depleted transplantation in children. The authors prepared the TCRbeta library with unique molecular identifiers. TCRdb used MiXCR to reprocess the PCR reads, holding one entry per CDR3 protein. Among hundreds of thousands of distinct CDR3 sequences listed, approximately 16% were seen once. The specimen comprised PBMCs from the stem cell graft donor, sampled from the stem cell graft. All receptors come from a human donor who donated a stem cell graft to a child with acute myeloid leukemia.

The J gene is TRBJ2-1, the V gene TRBV20-1, with 10 bases that match TRBD2. The CDR3 covers 16 residues. The germline V gene has CDR1 DFQATT and CDR2 SNEGSKA (reference sequence). V lost 5 bases and J lost 3; bases outside the gene matches: 10. CDR3 nucleotide sequence: TGCAGTGCTGAGGATAGCGGGGGGATCTGCTACAATGAGCAGTTCTTC. Translated, it gives CSAEDSGGICYNEQFF.

This clonotype showed up many times. The chain recombines TRBV6-1 with TRBJ2-1; D may match TRBD1 or TRBD2 (5 bases each). The CDR3 spans 14 residues. Germline CDR1 MNHNS, CDR2 SASEGT. V gave up 2 bases and J gave up 4 bases, with 9 bases separating them. CDR3 coding DNA: TGTGCCAGCAGTGAAAGGGACGAATACAATGAGCAGTTCTTC. Its translation is CASSERDEYNEQFF.

This clonotype occurred many times. The chain has TRBV27 and TRBJ2-3; TRBD1 might be the D (6 bases). Germline CDR1 MNHEY, CDR2 SMNVEV (reference sequence). CDR3 length: 11 amino acids. The DNA of the CDR3 is TGTGCTGTGACAGGTACAGATACGCAGTATTTT. It specifies CAVTGTDTQYF.